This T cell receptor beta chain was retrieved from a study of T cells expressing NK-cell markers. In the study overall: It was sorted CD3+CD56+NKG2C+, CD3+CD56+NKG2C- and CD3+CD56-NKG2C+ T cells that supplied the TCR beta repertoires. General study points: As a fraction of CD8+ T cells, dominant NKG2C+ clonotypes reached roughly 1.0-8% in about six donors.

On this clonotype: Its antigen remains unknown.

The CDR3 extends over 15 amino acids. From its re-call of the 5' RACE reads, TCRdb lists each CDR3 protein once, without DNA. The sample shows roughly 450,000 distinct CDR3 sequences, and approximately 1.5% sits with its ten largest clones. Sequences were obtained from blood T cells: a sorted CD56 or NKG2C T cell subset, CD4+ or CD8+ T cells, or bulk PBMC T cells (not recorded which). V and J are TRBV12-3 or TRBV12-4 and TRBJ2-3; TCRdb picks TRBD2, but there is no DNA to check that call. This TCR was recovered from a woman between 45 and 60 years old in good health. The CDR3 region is CASSDTSAATDTQYF.